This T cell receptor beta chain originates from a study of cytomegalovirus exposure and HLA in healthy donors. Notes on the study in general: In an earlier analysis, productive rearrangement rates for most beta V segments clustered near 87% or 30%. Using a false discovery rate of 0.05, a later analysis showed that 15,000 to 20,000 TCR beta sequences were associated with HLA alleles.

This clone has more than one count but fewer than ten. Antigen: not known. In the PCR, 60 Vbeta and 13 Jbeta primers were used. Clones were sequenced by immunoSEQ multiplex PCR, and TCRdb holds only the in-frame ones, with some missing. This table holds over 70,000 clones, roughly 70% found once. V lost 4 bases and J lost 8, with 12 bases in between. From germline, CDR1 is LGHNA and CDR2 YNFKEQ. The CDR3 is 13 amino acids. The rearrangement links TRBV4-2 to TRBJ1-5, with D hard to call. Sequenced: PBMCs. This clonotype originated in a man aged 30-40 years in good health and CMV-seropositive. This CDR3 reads CASSPQVQEPQHF. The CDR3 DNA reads TGTGCCAGCAGCCCCCAGGTTCAGGAGCCCCAGCATTTT.